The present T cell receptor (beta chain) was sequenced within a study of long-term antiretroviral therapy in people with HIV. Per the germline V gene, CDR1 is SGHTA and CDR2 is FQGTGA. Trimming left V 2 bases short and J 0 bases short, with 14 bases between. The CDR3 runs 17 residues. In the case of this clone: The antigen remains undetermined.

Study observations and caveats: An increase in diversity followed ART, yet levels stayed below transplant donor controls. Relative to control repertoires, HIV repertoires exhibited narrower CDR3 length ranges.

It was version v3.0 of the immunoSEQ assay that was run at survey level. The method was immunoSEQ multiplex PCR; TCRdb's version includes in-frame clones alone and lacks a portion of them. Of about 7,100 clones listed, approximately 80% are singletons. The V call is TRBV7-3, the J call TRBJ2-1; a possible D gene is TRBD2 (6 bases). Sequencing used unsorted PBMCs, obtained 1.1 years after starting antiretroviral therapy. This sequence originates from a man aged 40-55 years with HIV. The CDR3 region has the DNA TGTGCCAGCAGCTTAGGGCCTCGCGGGGCCTCCTACAATGAGCAGTTCTTC. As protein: CASSLGPRGASYNEQFF. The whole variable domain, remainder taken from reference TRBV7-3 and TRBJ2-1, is GAGVSQTPSNKVTEKGKYVELRCDPISGHTALYWYRQSLGQGPEFLIYFQGTGAADDSGLPNDRFFAVRPEGSVSTLKIQRTERGDSAVYLCASSLGPRGASYNEQFFGPGTRLTVL.